A single sample is the source of the 29 T cell receptor beta chains below, sequenced in a study of CD8 T cells in ankylosing spondylitis. TCRdb passed the 5' RACE reads through MiXCR, listing each CDR3 protein once. This sample has about 69,000 distinct CDR3 sequences, with approximately 5.3% found just once. The sequencing sample was made of blood, either unsorted or a sorted T cell fraction (not recorded which). These TCRs come from a male donor with ankylosing spondylitis or in good health (not recorded which).

The sample holds many counts of this clonotype. V usage is TRBV4-3 and J usage is TRBJ2-7; no clear D. CDR1 is LGHNA, CDR2 YSLEER, per germline. The V gene lost 0 bases and the J gene lost 5 bases, with 8 bases spanning the gap. This CDR3 spans 13 amino acids. CDR3 sequence reads: CASSQERAHEQYF. For the CDR3, the DNA is TGCGCCAGCAGCCAAGAAAGGGCCCACGAGCAGTACTTC.

This clonotype occurred many times. The V call is TRBV15, the J call TRBJ2-3; D is unresolved. The V gene lost 0 bases and the J gene lost 0 bases, with 13 bases spanning the gap. This CDR3 is built from 17 residues. Per the germline V gene, CDR1 is LNHNV and CDR2 is YYDKDF (reference sequence). CDR3 DNA sequence: TGTGCCACCAGCAGAGATTTCTACAGCTCCAGCACAGATACGCAGTATTTT. The encoded protein is CATSRDFYSSSTDTQYF.

This clonotype was detected many times. This chain joins TRBV20-1 and TRBJ2-4; 8 bases are a match to TRBD2. This CDR3 comprises 13 residues. CDR1 is DFQATT, CDR2 SNEGSKA, per germline (reference sequence). Unmatched junction bases numbered 6, after V lost 5 bases and J lost 6 bases. CDR3 sequence: CSAGGGPRNIQYF. In DNA form, the CDR3 reads TGCAGTGCTGGCGGGGGGCCGAGAAACATTCAGTACTTC.

This clonotype showed up many times. V is TRBV10-3 and J is TRBJ1-2, with TRBD1 as a possible D gene (5 bases). Germline assignment: CDR1 ENHRY and CDR2 SYGVKD. The CDR3 covers 14 residues. V was cut by 8 bases and J by 4 bases, with 17 bases left in between. The CDR3 loop is CAIALGGERYGYTF. DNA of the CDR3: TGTGCCATCGCCCTTGGGGGGGAACGCTATGGCTACACCTTC.

This clonotype was detected once. A read error may be the cause here, since a much bigger clone is one base away. The chain recombines TRBV19 with TRBJ2-7; D gene uncertain. V was cut by 4 bases and J by 3 bases, with 10 bases left in between. CDR3 length: 13 amino acids. Germline CDR1 LNHDA, CDR2 SQIVND (reference sequence). CDR3 sequence reads: CASSTTLDYEQYF. The CDR3 bases are TGTGCCAGTAGTACGACCCTCGACTACGAGCAGTACTTC.

This clonotype was picked up a small number of times. The chain joins TRBV4-1 to TRBJ1-6; D possibly corresponds to TRBD1 (5 bases). The V gene's germline CDR1 is MGHRA and CDR2 YSYEKL. Trimming shortened V by 0 bases and J by 9 bases, and 12 bases separated the two germline ends. The CDR3 consists of 15 residues. The CDR3 protein is CASSQDKAGFSPLHF. DNA for the CDR3: TGCGCCAGCAGCCAAGATAAGGCAGGGTTTTCACCCCTCCACTTT.

The sample holds many counts of this clonotype. The CDR3 loop reads CASSQDDLYSNQPQHF. CDR3 DNA sequence: TGCGCCAGCAGCCAAGATGACTTGTATAGCAATCAGCCCCAGCATTTT. This chain joins TRBV4-1 and TRBJ1-5; D is undetermined. V was trimmed by 0 bases and J by 0 bases, leaving 9 bases between them. The CDR3 contains 16 residues. The germline gives CDR1 MGHRA, CDR2 YSYEKL.

This clonotype appeared many times. The CDR3 reads CASSRDGTGANEQFF. CDR3 bases: TGTGCCAGCTCCCGAGACGGGACAGGGGCGAATGAGCAGTTCTTC. The V and J genes are TRBV11-3 and TRBJ2-1, with 10 bases identical to TRBD1. Germline V gives CDR1 SGHNT, CDR2 YENEEA. The CDR3 runs to 15 residues. Losses at the gene ends were 8 bases for V and 7 bases for J; bases not matched to a gene: 11.

This chain uses TRBV9 with TRBJ1-4; TRBD1 might be the D (6 bases). V shed 2 bases and J shed 12 bases, with 14 bases lying between them. Per the germline V gene, CDR1 is SGDLS and CDR2 is YYNGEE. The CDR3 length is 13 residues. The CDR3 DNA is TGTGCCAGCAGCGTGGGGGCAGTTGGGGAACTGTTTTTT. It codes for CASSVGAVGELFF. Complete variable domain (other parts from reference TRBV9 and TRBJ1-4): DSGVTQTPKHLITATGQRVTLRCSPRSGDLSVYWYQQSLDQGLQFLIQYYNGEERAKGNILERFSAQQFPDLHSELNLSSLELGDSALYFCASSVGAVGELFFGSGTQLSVL.

In this sample, this clonotype turned up many times. CDR3 protein: CSVLAGANNEQFF. Here the CDR3 DNA reads TGCAGCGTTCTAGCGGGGGCCAACAATGAGCAGTTCTTC. This chain joins TRBV29-1 and TRBJ2-1; the match to TRBD2 covers 10 bases. Germline V gives CDR1 SQVTM, CDR2 ANQGSEA. The CDR3 has 13 residues. V trimming: 5 bases; J trimming: 5 bases; junction bases outside the gene matches: 3.

The rearrangement uses TRBV20-1 and TRBJ2-7; a weak D match, TRBD1 (5 bases). Germline V gene lookup returns CDR1 DFQATT and CDR2 SNEGSKA (reference sequence). This CDR3 has 19 residues. For the CDR3, the DNA is TGCAGCGCCTGGGGCCACTCTACGGGCCTGGCGATCTTAACCTACGAGCAGTACTTC. This codes for CSAWGHSTGLAILTYEQYF.

This clonotype was observed many times. This sequence joins TRBV12-3 or TRBV12-4 and TRBJ1-2; no definite D call. The V end was cut by 6 bases, the J end by 3 bases, with 14 bases between. The CDR3 is made up of 14 amino acids. The CDR3 DNA sequence: TGTGCCAGCAGCCTAGCGCCCGAGGACTATGGCTACACCTTC. Protein: CASSLAPEDYGYTF.

There are many counts of this clonotype. J is TRBJ2-3 and V is TRBV20-1; TRBD2 matches at 8 bases. This CDR3 spans 12 amino acids. Germline assignment: CDR1 DFQATT and CDR2 SNEGSKA (reference sequence). Trimming at V came to 1 base and at J to 8 bases, leaving 2 bases not matched to a gene. Written as DNA, the CDR3 is TGCAGTGCTAGAGCCGGGGGGGGTACGCAGTATTTT. It translates to CSARAGGGTQYF.

There are many counts of this clonotype. V usage is TRBV7-6 and J usage is TRBJ2-1; D possibly corresponds to TRBD2 (6 bases). The CDR3 spans 17 residues. Germline loops: CDR1 SGHVS, CDR2 FNYEAQ. V dropped 2 bases and J dropped 1 base, with 15 bases sitting between them. The CDR3 spells CASSLRSGSSSYNEQFF. The CDR3 region has the DNA TGTGCCAGCAGCTTAAGGAGCGGGTCCTCTTCCTACAATGAGCAGTTCTTC.

This clonotype was seen repeatedly, ten times or more. The genes are TRBV29-1 and TRBJ2-1; 12 positions agree with TRBD1. Germline V gene sequence: CDR1 SQVTM, CDR2 ANQGSEA. V was clipped by 3 bases and J by 6 bases; unmatched bases: 3. The length of the CDR3 is 14 residues. CDR3 in DNA: TGCAGCGTTGAGGGACAGGGGGCTGCCAATGAGCAGTTCTTC. Translating it yields CSVEGQGAANEQFF.

This clonotype was detected many times. The gene calls are TRBV5-1 and TRBJ2-3; 7 bases are shared with TRBD1. CDR1 SGHRS and CDR2 YFSETQ come from the germline V gene. CDR3 length: 14 residues. V lost 1 base to trimming and J lost 2 bases; unmatched junction nucleotides: 1. The CDR3: CASSLTGDTDTQYF. For the CDR3, the DNA is TGCGCCAGCAGCTTGACAGGGGACACAGATACGCAGTATTTT.

This clonotype was observed many times. CDR3 protein: CASSLEGEETQYF. The DNA of the CDR3 is TGCGCCAGCAGCTTGGAGGGTGAAGAGACCCAGTACTTC. The V gene is TRBV5-1, the J gene TRBJ2-5; D ambiguous. V was trimmed by 0 bases and J by 3 bases, leaving 6 bases between them. This CDR3 spans 13 amino acids. CDR1 SGHRS and CDR2 YFSETQ come from the germline V gene. Combining the CDR3 with reference TRBV5-1 and TRBJ2-5 gives the whole variable domain KAGVTQTPRYLIKTRGQQVTLSCSPISGHRSVSWYQQTPGQGLQFLFEYFSETQRNKGNFPGRFSGRQFSNSRSEMNVSTLELGDSALYLCASSLEGEETQYFGPGTRLLVL.

This clonotype has at least ten counts. This chain uses TRBV20-1 with TRBJ2-5, with a weak D call TRBD1 (6 bases). The CDR3 contains 13 residues. V was shortened by 0 bases and J by 7 bases, with 12 bases between the two germline ends. Germline assignment: CDR1 DFQATT and CDR2 SNEGSKA (reference sequence). The DNA for the CDR3 is TGCAGTGCTAGAGATCAGGGGTTGTGGACCCAGTACTTC. Translation gives CSARDQGLWTQYF.

This clonotype has at least ten counts. The gene calls are TRBV18 and TRBJ1-5, with D unresolved. The CDR3 totals 16 residues. Germline V gene sequence: CDR1 KGHSH, CDR2 LQKENI. V was cut by 6 bases and J by 0 bases, with 15 bases left in between. CDR3 in DNA: TGTGCCAGCTCCCCCTCACAGCCTAATAGCAATCAGCCCCAGCATTTT. It is translated as CASSPSQPNSNQPQHF.

This clonotype has ten or more counts. This chain links TRBV19 with TRBJ1-1; no firm D call. Trimming left V 0 bases short and J 9 bases short, with 11 bases between. Germline CDR1 reads LNHDA; CDR2 reads SQIVND (reference sequence). This CDR3 comprises 13 residues. In DNA, the CDR3 is TGTGCCAGTAGTATAGAACGGGAGCGTCAAGCTTTCTTT. Amino acids: CASSIERERQAFF.

This clonotype was counted at least ten times. The chain has TRBV11-2 and TRBJ1-5, with TRBD1 matching over 8 bases. With V trimmed by 1 base and J by 4 bases, 3 bases remained unmatched. Germline lookup yields CDR1 SGHAT and CDR2 FQNNGV. The CDR3 loop spans 15 amino acids. CDR3 sequence reads: CASSLVDRGNQPQHF. CDR3 bases: TGTGCCAGCAGCTTAGTAGACAGGGGTAATCAGCCCCAGCATTTT.

In this sample, this clonotype turned up many times. The CDR3 protein is CSARPDRGNLVRWGEQYF. In DNA form, the CDR3 reads TGCAGTGCTAGACCTGACAGGGGAAACCTCGTTCGCTGGGGGGAGCAGTACTTC. This sequence joins TRBV20-1 and TRBJ2-7; 8 nucleotides agree with TRBD1. The CDR3 has 18 residues. V was pared by 2 bases and J by 7 bases, with 22 bases of the junction left unmatched. Germline V CDR1 and CDR2: DFQATT, SNEGSKA (reference sequence).

This clonotype was detected many times. V gene TRBV20-1 combines with J gene TRBJ1-2; unclear D gene. This CDR3 spans 13 amino acids. Germline V lookup: CDR1 DFQATT, CDR2 SNEGSKA (reference sequence). Trimming took 0 bases from V and 4 from J, leaving 9 bases between them. This CDR3 is CSAREGGIYGYTF. In DNA form, the CDR3 reads TGCAGTGCTAGAGAAGGAGGGATCTATGGCTACACCTTC.

Ten or more counts support this clonotype. This chain connects TRBV28 to TRBJ2-5; D gene ambiguous. V lost 3 bases and J lost 3, with 5 bases in between. There are 12 residues in the CDR3. CDR1 is MDHEN, CDR2 SYDVKM, per germline. The CDR3 is CASSFLEETQYF. In DNA, the CDR3 is TGTGCCAGCAGTTTCCTGGAAGAGACCCAGTACTTC.

There are many counts of this clonotype. The rearrangement links TRBV20-1 to TRBJ2-3; D is unclear. Germline-derived CDR1 and CDR2 are DFQATT and SNEGSKA (reference sequence). The CDR3 is 14 amino acids. V lost 0 bases and J 5 bases, leaving 12 bases between the germline ends. The CDR3 reads CSARDVGWGDTQYF. DNA of the CDR3: TGCAGTGCTAGAGATGTTGGGTGGGGAGATACGCAGTATTTT.

This clonotype was seen many times. The chain uses TRBV12-3 or TRBV12-4 and TRBJ1-5; D is perhaps TRBD1 (5 bases). The CDR3 is made up of 15 amino acids. Trimming pared 7 bases from V and 4 bases from J, leaving 17 bases between. Here the CDR3 DNA reads TGTGCCAGCAAAGGGGAGACAGCCCAAAATCAGCCCCAGCATTTT. Protein sequence: CASKGETAQNQPQHF.

As for this clonotype: It may be a read error: a sequence one base away is much more abundant. The chain carries TRBV29-1 and TRBJ2-4, with D possibly matching TRBD2 (5 bases). Per germline, CDR1 SQVTM and CDR2 ANQGSEA. This CDR3 spans 12 amino acids. Here the CDR3 reads CSVWTSKNTQYF. In DNA form, the CDR3 reads TGCAGCGTTTGGACTTCCAAAAACACTCAGTACTTC.

This clonotype has a count of ten or more. The rearrangement uses TRBV27 and TRBJ2-3; 12 bases align to TRBD2. Germline CDR1 MNHEY, CDR2 SMNVEV (reference sequence). The CDR3 consists of 15 residues. The trim removed 6 bases at V and 4 bases at J, leaving 5 bases unmatched. The CDR3 is CASRPSGGAPDTQYF. CDR3 bases: TGTGCCAGCAGACCTAGCGGGGGGGCCCCAGATACGCAGTATTTT.

Ten or more counts support this clonotype. The chain has TRBV5-1 and TRBJ1-2; D is perhaps TRBD1 (5 bases). V lost 1 base and J 0 bases, leaving 13 bases between the germline ends. This CDR3 contains 16 residues. The germline V gene encodes CDR1 SGHRS and CDR2 YFSETQ. DNA of the CDR3: TGCGCCAGCAGCTTGAAGGGGCAAGGTTCTAACTATGGCTACACCTTC. This translates into CASSLKGQGSNYGYTF.